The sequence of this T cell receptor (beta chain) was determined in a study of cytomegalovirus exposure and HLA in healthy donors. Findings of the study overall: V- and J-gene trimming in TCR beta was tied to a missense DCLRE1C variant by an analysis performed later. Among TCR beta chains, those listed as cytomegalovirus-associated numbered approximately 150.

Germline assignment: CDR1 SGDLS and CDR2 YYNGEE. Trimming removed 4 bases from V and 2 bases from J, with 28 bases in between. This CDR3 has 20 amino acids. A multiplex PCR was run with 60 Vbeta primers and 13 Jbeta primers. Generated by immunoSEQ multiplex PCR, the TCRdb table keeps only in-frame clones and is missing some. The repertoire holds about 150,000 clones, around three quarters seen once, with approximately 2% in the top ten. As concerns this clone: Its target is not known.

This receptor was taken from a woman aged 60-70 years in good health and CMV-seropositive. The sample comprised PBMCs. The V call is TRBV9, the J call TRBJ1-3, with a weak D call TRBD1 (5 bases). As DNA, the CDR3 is TGTGCCAGCAGCCCACTCCGGAGGGACCCTTGGGATGCTCCTGGAAACACCATATATTTT. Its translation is CASSPLRRDPWDAPGNTIYF.